The clone carrying this T cell receptor (beta chain) appeared a single time. Authors' methods: Estimation of nucleated cell counts relied on the amplification of reference gene primers. The data were produced by immunoSEQ multiplex PCR, yet TCRdb's version contains in-frame clones alone and is incomplete. That table gives V, J and clone size, and the DNA gave D and trimming. This table has about 100,000 clones, roughly 88% appearing once. The sample originates from a study of blood T cell repertoires in COVID-19. Study summary: Donors in the United States, Italy and Spain gave samples during acute or convalescent COVID-19. Sources were T cells, B-cell-depleted T cells, or PBMCs; the material itself was cDNA or gDNA.

Specimen: peripheral blood. The TCR comes from a man in his fifties with active or convalescent COVID-19.

CDR3 amino acids: CASSSHHGTGEKLFF. The DNA of the CDR3 is TGTGCCAGCAGTTCCCACCACGGGACTGGGGAAAAACTGTTTTTT. This chain uses TRBV28 with TRBJ1-4, with a weak D call TRBD1 (5 bases). Germline V lookup: CDR1 MDHEN, CDR2 SYDVKM. Trimming cost V 4 bases and J 8 bases, with 17 bases left between them. This CDR3 is 15 amino acids long.